The T cell receptor beta chain described here comes from a study of blood T cell repertoires in COVID-19. The V segment lost 4 bases and the J segment 4 bases; nucleotides outside the gene matches: 4. Germline-derived CDR1 and CDR2 are MGHRA and YSYEKL. The CDR3 extends over 14 amino acids. Libraries were prepared by immunoSEQ multiplex PCR; TCRdb keeps only in-frame clonotypes and omits some of them. The sample contains tens of thousands of clones, around 90% of which appear only once. Material: peripheral blood. The source is a human donor in a cohort sampled during active COVID-19. This chain connects TRBV4-1 to TRBJ1-1; 9 bases match TRBD1. The CDR3 reads CASSPTGGFTEAFF. Written as DNA, the CDR3 is TGCGCCAGCAGCCCCACAGGGGGCTTCACTGAAGCTTTCTTT.